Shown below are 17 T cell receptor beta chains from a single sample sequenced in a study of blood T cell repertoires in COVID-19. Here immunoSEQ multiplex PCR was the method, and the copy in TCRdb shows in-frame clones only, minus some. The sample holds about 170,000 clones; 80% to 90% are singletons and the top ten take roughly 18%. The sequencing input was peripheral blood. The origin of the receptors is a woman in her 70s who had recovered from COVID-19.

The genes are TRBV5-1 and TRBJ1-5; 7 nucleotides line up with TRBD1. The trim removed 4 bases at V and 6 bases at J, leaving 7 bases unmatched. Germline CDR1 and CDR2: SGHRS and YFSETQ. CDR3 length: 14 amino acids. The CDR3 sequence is CASSPGQARQPQHF. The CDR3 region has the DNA TGCGCCAGCAGCCCCGGACAGGCCCGTCAGCCCCAGCATTTT.

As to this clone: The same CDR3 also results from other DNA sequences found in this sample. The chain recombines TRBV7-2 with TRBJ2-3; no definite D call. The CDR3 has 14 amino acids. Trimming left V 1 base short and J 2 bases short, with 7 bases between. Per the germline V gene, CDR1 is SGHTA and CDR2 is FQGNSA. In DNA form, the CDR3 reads TGTGCCAGCAGCTTAGTTGGCCCCACAGATACGCAGTATTTT. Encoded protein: CASSLVGPTDTQYF. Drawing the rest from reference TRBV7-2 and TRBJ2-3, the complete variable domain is GAGVSQSPSNKVTEKGKDVELRCDPISGHTALYWYRQSLGQGLEFLIYFQGNSAPDKSGLPSDRFSAERTGGSVSTLTIQRTQQEDSAVYLCASSLVGPTDTQYFGPGTRLTVL.

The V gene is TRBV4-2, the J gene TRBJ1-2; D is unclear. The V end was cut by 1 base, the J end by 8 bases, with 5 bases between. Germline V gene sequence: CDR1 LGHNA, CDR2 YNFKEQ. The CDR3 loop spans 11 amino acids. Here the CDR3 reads CASSQAGGYTF. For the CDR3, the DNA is TGTGCCAGCAGCCAAGCGGGGGGCTACACCTTC.

The CDR3 sequence is CASSSPTKDTITPKKETQYF. The CDR3 region has the DNA TGTGCCAGCAGCTCCCCAACCAAAGACACCATAACCCCTAAAAAAGAGACCCAGTACTTC. The genes are TRBV7-6 and TRBJ2-5; D is unclear. V lost 4 bases and J 3 bases, leaving 30 bases between the germline ends. The CDR3 length is 20 residues. Germline CDR1 SGHVS, CDR2 FNYEAQ.

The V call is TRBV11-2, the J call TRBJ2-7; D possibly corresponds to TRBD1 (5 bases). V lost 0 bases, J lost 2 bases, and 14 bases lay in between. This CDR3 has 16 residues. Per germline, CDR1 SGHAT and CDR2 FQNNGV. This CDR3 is CASSLEGVGRAYEQYF. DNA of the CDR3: TGTGCCAGCAGCTTAGAGGGCGTGGGCAGGGCCTACGAGCAGTACTTC.

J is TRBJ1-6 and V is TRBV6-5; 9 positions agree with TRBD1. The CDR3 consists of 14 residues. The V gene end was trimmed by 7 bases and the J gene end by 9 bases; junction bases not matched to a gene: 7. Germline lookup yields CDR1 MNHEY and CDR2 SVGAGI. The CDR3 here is CASTYRGLRSPLHF. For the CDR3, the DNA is TGTGCCAGCACCTACAGGGGGCTGCGTTCACCCCTCCACTTT.

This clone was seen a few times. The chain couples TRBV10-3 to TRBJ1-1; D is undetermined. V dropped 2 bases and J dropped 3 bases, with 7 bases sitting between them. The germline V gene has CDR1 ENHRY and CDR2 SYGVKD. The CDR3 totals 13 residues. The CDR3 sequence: CAISEVRDTEAFF. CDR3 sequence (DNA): TGTGCCATCAGTGAGGTGAGGGACACTGAAGCTTTCTTT.

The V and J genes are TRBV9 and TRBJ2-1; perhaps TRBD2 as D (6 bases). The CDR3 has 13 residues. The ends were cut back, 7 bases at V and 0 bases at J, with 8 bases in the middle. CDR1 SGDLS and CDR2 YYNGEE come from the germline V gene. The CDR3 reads CASGGNSYNEQFF. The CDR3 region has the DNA TGTGCCAGCGGGGGGAACTCCTACAATGAGCAGTTCTTC.

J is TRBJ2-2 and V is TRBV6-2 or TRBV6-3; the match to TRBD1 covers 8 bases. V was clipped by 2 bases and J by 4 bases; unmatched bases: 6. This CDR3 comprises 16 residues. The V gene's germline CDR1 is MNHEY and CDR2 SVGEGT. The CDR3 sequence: CASSYQTGVGTGELFF. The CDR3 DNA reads TGTGCCAGCAGTTACCAGACAGGGGTTGGCACCGGGGAGCTGTTTTTT.

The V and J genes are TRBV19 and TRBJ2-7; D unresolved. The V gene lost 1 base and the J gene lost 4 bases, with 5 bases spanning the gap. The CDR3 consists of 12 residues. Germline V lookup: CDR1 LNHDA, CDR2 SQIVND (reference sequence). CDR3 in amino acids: CASSIGAYEQYF. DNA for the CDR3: TGTGCCAGTAGTATAGGTGCGTACGAGCAGTACTTC. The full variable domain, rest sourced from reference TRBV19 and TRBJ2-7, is DGGITQSPKYLFRKEGQNVTLSCEQNLNHDAMYWYRQDPGQGLRLIYYSQIVNDFQKGDIAEGYSVSREKKESFPLTVTSAQKNPTAFYLCASSIGAYEQYFGPGTRLTVT.

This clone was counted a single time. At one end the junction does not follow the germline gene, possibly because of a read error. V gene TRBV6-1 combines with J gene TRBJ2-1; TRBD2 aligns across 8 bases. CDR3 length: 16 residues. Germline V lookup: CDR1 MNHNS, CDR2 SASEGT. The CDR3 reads CASSEGSGGSYNEQFF. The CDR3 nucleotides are TGTGCCAGCAGCGAAGGGTCGGGAGGGTCCTACAATGAGCAGTTCTTC.

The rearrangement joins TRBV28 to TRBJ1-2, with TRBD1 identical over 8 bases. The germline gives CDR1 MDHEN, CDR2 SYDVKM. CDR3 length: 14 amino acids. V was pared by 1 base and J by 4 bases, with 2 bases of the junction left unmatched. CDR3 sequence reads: CASSLFGQGYGYTF. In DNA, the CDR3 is TGTGCCAGCAGTTTATTTGGACAGGGCTATGGCTACACCTTC.

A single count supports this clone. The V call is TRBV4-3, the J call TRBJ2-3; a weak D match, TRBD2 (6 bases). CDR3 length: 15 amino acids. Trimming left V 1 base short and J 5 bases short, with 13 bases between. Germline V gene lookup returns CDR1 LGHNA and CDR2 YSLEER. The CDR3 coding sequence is TGCGCCAGCAGCCAAGCTCCTGGCGGGGTAGATACGCAGTATTTT. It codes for CASSQAPGGVDTQYF.

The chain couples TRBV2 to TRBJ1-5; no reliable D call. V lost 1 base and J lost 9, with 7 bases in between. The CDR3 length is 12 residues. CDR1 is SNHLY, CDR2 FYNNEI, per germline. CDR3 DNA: TGTGCCAGCAGTGAAGTAGAGAGGCCCCAGCATTTT. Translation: CASSEVERPQHF.

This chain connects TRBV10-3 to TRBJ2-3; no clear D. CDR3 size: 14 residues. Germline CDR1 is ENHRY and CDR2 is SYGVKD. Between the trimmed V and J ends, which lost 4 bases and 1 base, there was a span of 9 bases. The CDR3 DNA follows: TGTGCCATCAGTGGATCGAGGCGCACAGATACGCAGTATTTT. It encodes CAISGSRRTDTQYF.

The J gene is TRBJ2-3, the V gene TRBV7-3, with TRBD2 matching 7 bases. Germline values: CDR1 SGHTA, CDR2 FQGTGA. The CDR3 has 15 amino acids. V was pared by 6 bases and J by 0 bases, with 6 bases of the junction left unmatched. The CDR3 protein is CASSKSGASTDTQYF. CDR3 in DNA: TGTGCCAGCAGTAAGAGCGGGGCCAGCACAGATACGCAGTATTTT.

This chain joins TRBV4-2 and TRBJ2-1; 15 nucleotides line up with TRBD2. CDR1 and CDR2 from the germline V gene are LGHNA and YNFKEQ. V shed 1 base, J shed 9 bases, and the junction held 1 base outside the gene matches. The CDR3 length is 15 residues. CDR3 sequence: CASSQGTSGRGEQFF. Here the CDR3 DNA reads TGTGCCAGCAGCCAAGGGACTAGCGGGAGGGGTGAGCAGTTCTTC.